Detailed here is one T cell receptor beta chain. Time point in this sample: pre-sensitization, week 0. The treatment is: therapeutic diphenylcyclopropenone sensitization with weekly scalp DPC. The sample comes from a study of human T cells and chemical hapten exposure. TCRdb fed the RACE reads into MiXCR, producing one record per CDR3 protein. The sample carries more than 55,000 distinct CDR3 sequences, 10% to 12% recorded once. CDR1 and CDR2 (germline): MDHEN, SYDVKM. Trimming cost V 7 bases and J 5 bases, with 9 bases left between them. This CDR3 is built from 12 residues. Here the sequenced sample was whole blood, taken in connection with sensitization to the hapten diphenylcyclopropenone (DPC). The receptor was isolated from a woman aged 40 to 49 with alopecia areata. Some clones in this sample may be carry-over from other donors' samples. The rearrangement joins TRBV28 to TRBJ2-1; D is unresolved. DNA of the CDR3: TGTGCCAGCATAGTAGGGAACAATGAGCAGTTCTTC. Its translation is CASIVGNNEQFF.